Below, one TCR beta chain is given with its context. This record comes from a study of metastatic and nonmetastatic thyroid tumors. TCRdb re-called the PCR reads via MiXCR. In the table there are about 19,000 clones, 35% to 40% of which are singletons. CDR1 is SGHRS, CDR2 YFSETQ, per germline. The V segment lost 0 bases and the J segment 7 bases; nucleotides outside the gene matches: 2. The CDR3 length is 15 residues. Patients underwent thyroid surgery, and none had received any treatment before it. The sample consisted of tumor tissue. This chain connects TRBV5-1 to TRBJ2-1; 12 bases agree with TRBD2. The sequence was obtained from a female donor with papillary thyroid cancer or a benign thyroid nodule (not recorded which). Some clones in this sample may be carry-over from other donors' samples. In DNA, the CDR3 is TGCGCCAGCAGCTTGGGACTAGCGGGGGTAAATGAGCAGTTCTTC. Protein: CASSLGLAGVNEQFF. The variable domain in full, with the rest retrieved from reference TRBV5-1 and TRBJ2-1, is KAGVTQTPRYLIKTRGQQVTLSCSPISGHRSVSWYQQTPGQGLQFLFEYFSETQRNKGNFPGRFSGRQFSNSRSEMNVSTLELGDSALYLCASSLGLAGVNEQFFGPGTRLTVL.